The 29 T cell receptor beta chains below come from one sample, sequenced in a study of cytomegalovirus exposure and HLA in healthy donors. PCR amplification relied on 60 Vbeta primers (plus 13 Jbeta primers). Libraries were prepared by immunoSEQ multiplex PCR; TCRdb keeps only in-frame clonotypes and omits some of them. This specimen shows under 90,000 clones; the ten leading clones hold 7.5%. The sequenced material came from PBMCs. Receptors originate from a female donor in good health and CMV-seropositive.

The chain joins TRBV28 to TRBJ2-1; 13 bases map to TRBD2. CDR3 length: 14 residues. The germline V gene encodes CDR1 MDHEN and CDR2 SYDVKM. J gave up 7 bases and V 3 bases, and 0 bases lay outside the gene matches. The CDR3 here is CASSLTSGRNEQFF. The CDR3, as DNA: TGTGCCAGCAGTTTGACTAGCGGGAGGAATGAGCAGTTCTTC.

CDR3 sequence reads: CASSPRDRGRDTQYF. The CDR3 DNA reads TGCGCCAGCAGCCCCCGGGACAGGGGGAGAGATACGCAGTATTTT. The chain uses TRBV5-1 and TRBJ2-3, with 11 bases fitting TRBD1. The CDR3 has 15 amino acids. CDR1 is SGHRS and CDR2 is YFSETQ in the germline V gene. Unmatched junction bases numbered 6, after V lost 4 bases and J lost 5 bases.

The chain links TRBV7-9 to TRBJ1-3; D not resolved. The CDR3 is 13 residues long. Trimming left V 3 bases short and J 4 bases short, with 7 bases between. Germline assignment: CDR1 SEHNR and CDR2 FQNEAQ (reference sequence). The CDR3 is CASSLGVGNTIYF. CDR3 sequence (DNA): TGTGCCAGCAGCTTGGGAGTCGGAAACACCATATATTTT.

This chain connects TRBV7-8 to TRBJ2-7; 10 bases line up with TRBD2. Looked up from germline, CDR1 is SGHVS and CDR2 is FQNEAQ. Trimming at V came to 3 bases and at J to 2 bases, leaving 1 base not matched to a gene. There are 14 residues in the CDR3. The CDR3 loop is CASSFSGRAYEQYF. The CDR3 DNA follows: TGTGCCAGCAGCTTCAGCGGGAGGGCCTACGAGCAGTACTTC.

The rearrangement joins TRBV11-2 to TRBJ2-3; D call uncertain. Per the germline V gene, CDR1 is SGHAT and CDR2 is FQNNGV. The CDR3 runs to 11 residues. V lost 5 bases and J 4 bases, leaving 4 bases between the germline ends. CDR3 amino acids: CASSLPDTQYF. DNA of the CDR3: TGTGCCAGCAGCCTACCAGATACGCAGTATTTT. The entire variable domain, with the rest obtained from reference TRBV11-2 and TRBJ2-3, is as follows: EAGVAQSPRYKIIEKRQSVAFWCNPISGHATLYWYQQILGQGPKLLIQFQNNGVVDDSQLPKDRFSAERLKGVDSTLKIQPAKLEDSAVYLCASSLPDTQYFGPGTRLTVL.

The genes are TRBV5-1 and TRBJ2-1; D gene unclear. The CDR3 is 15 amino acids. From germline, CDR1 is SGHRS and CDR2 YFSETQ. V was pared by 4 bases and J by 7 bases, with 18 bases between. The CDR3 protein is CASSPSRTFLNEQFF. The CDR3, as DNA: TGCGCCAGCAGCCCCAGTCGAACCTTCCTGAATGAGCAGTTCTTC.

CDR3 in amino acids: CSVPVPGTSGNTIYF. The CDR3 DNA reads as TGCAGCGTACCCGTCCCGGGAACCTCTGGAAACACCATATATTTT. The J gene is TRBJ1-3, the V gene TRBV29-1; D is undetermined. CDR1 is SQVTM, CDR2 ANQGSEA, per germline. V was shortened by 6 bases and J by 0 bases, with 15 bases between the two germline ends. The CDR3 extends over 15 amino acids. The full variable domain, its missing parts supplied by reference TRBV29-1 and TRBJ1-3, is SAVISQKPSRDICQRGTSLTIQCQVDSQVTMMFWYRQQPGQSLTLIATANQGSEATYESGFVIDKFPISRPNLTFSTLTVSNMSPEDSSIYLCSVPVPGTSGNTIYFGEGSWLTVV.

This chain connects TRBV9 to TRBJ2-7, with 9 bases lining up with TRBD2. With V trimmed by 0 bases and J by 7 bases, 8 bases remained unmatched. The CDR3 loop spans 15 amino acids. Germline V gene lookup returns CDR1 SGDLS and CDR2 YYNGEE. CDR3 sequence reads: CASSVVASGEREQYF. CDR3 nucleotides: TGTGCCAGCAGCGTAGTGGCTAGCGGGGAGAGGGAGCAGTACTTC.

The gene calls are TRBV30 and TRBJ1-6; TRBD1 might be the D (5 bases). Deletions cut 2 bases from V and 7 bases from J, with 6 bases between. The CDR3 contains 12 residues. CDR1 is GTSNPN, CDR2 SVGIG, per germline (reference sequence). CDR3 bases: TGTGCCTGGAGTTACAGGAATTCACCCCTCCACTTT. It codes for CAWSYRNSPLHF.

V usage is TRBV7-9 and J usage is TRBJ2-5, with 7 bases lining up with TRBD2. Trimming removed 4 bases from V and 2 bases from J; junction bases left unmatched: 7. Germline CDR1 reads SEHNR; CDR2 reads FQNEAQ (reference sequence). The CDR3 has 15 amino acids. CDR3 DNA: TGTGCCAGCAGCTCTAAGCGGGGAGGACAAGAGACCCAGTACTTC. Translation: CASSSKRGGQETQYF. Full variable domain (missing parts from reference TRBV7-9 and TRBJ2-5): DTGVSQNPRHKITKRGQNVTFRCDPISEHNRLYWYRQTLGQGPEFLTYFQNEAQLEKSRLLSDRFSAERPKGSFSTLEIQRTEQGDSAMYLCASSSKRGGQETQYFGPGTRLLVL.

The CDR3 region is CSVGMGPGEQYF. For the CDR3, the DNA is TGCAGCGTCGGAATGGGGCCTGGGGAGCAGTACTTC. This chain uses TRBV29-1 with TRBJ2-7, with D possibly matching TRBD1 (5 bases). CDR1 and CDR2 (germline): SQVTM, ANQGSEA. This CDR3 is 12 amino acids long. The V end lost 6 bases, the J end lost 7 bases, and 16 bases lay between the germline ends.

The V gene is TRBV7-9, the J gene TRBJ2-3, with 10 bases fitting TRBD1. Trimming cost V 5 bases and J 3 bases; bases outside gene matches: 2. Germline values: CDR1 SEHNR, CDR2 FQNEAQ (reference sequence). This CDR3 is built from 14 residues. For the CDR3, the DNA is TGTGCCAGCAGCCCGGGACAGGGGACAGATACGCAGTATTTT. Translation gives CASSPGQGTDTQYF.

The chain links TRBV5-1 to TRBJ2-7; TRBD1 is a possible D gene (8 bases). CDR3 length: 12 amino acids. V lost 5 bases to trimming and J lost 6 bases, with 12 bases between them. Looked up from germline, CDR1 is SGHRS and CDR2 is YFSETQ. In DNA, the CDR3 is TGCGCCAGCAGATACAGGGGGGGCGAGCAGTACTTC. Its translation: CASRYRGGEQYF.

V and J are TRBV5-1 and TRBJ2-7, with D tentatively TRBD1 (6 bases). The V end was cut by 4 bases, the J end by 0 bases, with 14 bases between. CDR1 is SGHRS and CDR2 is YFSETQ in the germline V gene. This CDR3 contains 15 residues. CDR3 DNA sequence: TGCGCCAGCAGCCCGTTCGGGACATCCTCCTACGAGCAGTACTTC. Encoded protein: CASSPFGTSSYEQYF.

The chain carries TRBV19 and TRBJ1-2; TRBD1 matches 8 bases. The germline gives CDR1 LNHDA, CDR2 SQIVND (reference sequence). The length of the CDR3 is 17 residues. J gave up 5 bases and V 0 bases, and 11 bases lay outside the gene matches. The CDR3 region is CASSIDRQGAKRYGYTF. Here the CDR3 DNA reads TGTGCCAGTAGTATAGATCGGCAGGGGGCCAAACGTTATGGCTACACCTTC.

CDR3 bases: TGTGCCAGCAGCTTGACTTCGTACCAAGAGACCCAGTACTTC. It is translated as CASSLTSYQETQYF. The rearrangement joins TRBV7-8 to TRBJ2-5; D call uncertain. With 3 bases removed from V and 0 bases from J, the gap between germline ends came to 8 bases. The CDR3 contains 14 residues. The germline V gene encodes CDR1 SGHVS and CDR2 FQNEAQ.

J is TRBJ2-1 and V is TRBV6-5; D perhaps matches TRBD2 (6 bases). This CDR3 contains 14 residues. Trimming took 2 bases from V and 6 from J, leaving 11 bases between them. Per germline, CDR1 MNHEY and CDR2 SVGAGI. CDR3: CASSYGGTVNEQFF. The CDR3 DNA is TGTGCCAGCAGTTACGGGGGGACCGTCAATGAGCAGTTCTTC.

The chain uses TRBV18 and TRBJ2-7; 8 bases agree with TRBD2. The CDR3 runs to 13 residues. CDR1 is KGHSH, CDR2 LQKENI, per germline. The ends lost 4 bases at V and 6 bases at J; junction bases unmatched: 5. The CDR3 protein is CASSQGTSSEQYF. DNA for the CDR3: TGTGCCAGCTCACAGGGGACTAGTTCCGAGCAGTACTTC.

The chain links TRBV6-1 to TRBJ2-3; 7 bases map to TRBD2. Germline assignment: CDR1 MNHNS and CDR2 SASEGT. J gave up 3 bases and V 4 bases, and 1 base lay outside the gene matches. The CDR3 spans 13 residues. CDR3 region: CASSVGGTDTQYF. The CDR3 DNA follows: TGTGCCAGCAGTGTCGGGGGGACAGATACGCAGTATTTT.

DNA of the CDR3: TGTGCCAGCAGCCCCCTAGACGGAAAAGCCTACGAGCAGTACTTC. This encodes CASSPLDGKAYEQYF. The chain couples TRBV7-9 to TRBJ2-7; D is undetermined. Germline values: CDR1 SEHNR, CDR2 FQNEAQ (reference sequence). Trimming pared 5 bases from V and 2 bases from J, leaving 16 bases between. The CDR3 has 15 residues.

The chain employs TRBV7-2 and TRBJ1-6; the match to TRBD1 covers 7 bases. V shed 5 bases, J shed 8 bases, and the junction held 9 bases outside the gene matches. The CDR3 runs to 15 residues. CDR1 is SGHTA, CDR2 FQGNSA, per germline. The DNA for the CDR3 is TGTGCCAGCAGCCCCCTCAACAGGGGTGATTCACCCCTCCACTTT. It encodes CASSPLNRGDSPLHF.

On this clone: At the DNA level, this CDR3 is encoded by other sequences in the same sample as well. The rearrangement links TRBV7-6 to TRBJ1-4; TRBD1 agrees at 9 bases. Trimming removed 1 base from V and 8 bases from J; junction bases left unmatched: 2. Germline loops: CDR1 SGHVS, CDR2 FNYEAQ. CDR3 length: 14 amino acids. CDR3 residues: CASSLDRGQEKLFF. CDR3 in DNA: TGTGCCAGCAGCTTAGACAGGGGGCAGGAAAAACTGTTTTTT.

The chain recombines TRBV18 with TRBJ1-1; TRBD1 is a possible D gene (6 bases). CDR3 length equals 14 residues. Germline CDR1 reads KGHSH; CDR2 reads LQKENI. Trimming removed 6 bases at V and 1 base at J, with 12 bases between. The CDR3 coding sequence is TGTGCCAGCTCCCGCGGACAGTCGAACACTGAAGCTTTCTTT. This codes for CASSRGQSNTEAFF.

The chain employs TRBV7-2 and TRBJ2-7; TRBD2 matches at 8 bases. Germline values: CDR1 SGHTA, CDR2 FQGNSA. V shed 1 base and J 4 bases; nucleotides not matched to a gene: 6. The CDR3 is 15 residues long. CDR3 sequence reads: CASSLVDGGEYEQYF. The CDR3 DNA sequence: TGTGCCAGCAGCTTAGTCGACGGGGGGGAATACGAGCAGTACTTC.

This rearrangement joins TRBV7-8 to TRBJ2-7, with 8 bases matching TRBD1. Germline-derived CDR1 and CDR2 are SGHVS and FQNEAQ. The trim removed 4 bases at V and 3 bases at J, leaving 14 bases unmatched. The CDR3 sequence is 17 residues long. CDR3 protein: CASSSSRRTGTGYEQYF. Written as DNA, the CDR3 is TGTGCCAGCAGCTCTAGTAGGAGGACCGGGACAGGCTACGAGCAGTACTTC.

This rearrangement joins TRBV27 to TRBJ2-1, with D possibly being TRBD2 (6 bases). Trimming cost V 6 bases and J 0 bases, with 12 bases left between them. The CDR3 contains 15 residues. From germline, CDR1 is MNHEY and CDR2 SMNVEV (reference sequence). Here the CDR3 reads CASSDSGYSYNEQFF. CDR3 DNA sequence: TGTGCCAGCAGCGATAGCGGTTACTCCTACAATGAGCAGTTCTTC.

CDR3 loop: CASSQGQPTDTQYF. The CDR3 nucleotides are TGTGCCAGCAGCCAGGGACAGCCCACAGATACGCAGTATTTT. The chain recombines TRBV5-4 with TRBJ2-3, with 7 bases lining up with TRBD1. Trimming removed 4 bases from V and 2 bases from J; junction bases left unmatched: 4. The CDR3 spans 14 residues. CDR1 and CDR2 from the germline V gene are SGHNT and YYREEE (reference sequence).

The gene calls are TRBV5-4 and TRBJ1-2; a weak D match, TRBD1 (5 bases). Germline CDR1 SGHNT, CDR2 YYREEE (reference sequence). The CDR3 runs 15 residues. V lost 0 bases and J lost 6, with 15 bases in between. CDR3 DNA: TGTGCCAGCAGCTTGGAACAGGTAGCACGGCATGGCTACACCTTC. Protein: CASSLEQVARHGYTF.

The chain joins TRBV7-2 to TRBJ2-7; 9 bases line up with TRBD2. The J segment lost 3 bases and the V segment lost 6 bases, leaving 9 bases of the junction unmatched. CDR3 length equals 15 residues. Germline CDR1 SGHTA, CDR2 FQGNSA. The DNA for the CDR3 is TGTGCCAGCAGAGCCGGTCCAGCGGGAGGCTACGAGCAGTACTTC. Translating it yields CASRAGPAGGYEQYF.